This TCR beta chain came from a study of T cell responses to AZD1222 COVID-19 vaccine. The data were produced by immunoSEQ multiplex PCR, yet TCRdb's version contains in-frame clones alone and is incomplete. This table holds 90,000 to 140,000 clones, approximately 89% found once. Notes on the study in general: An increase in Spike-specific TCR breadth and depth was observed after two AZD1222 doses. Females outnumbered males among donors, who were mostly white British; clonal diversity was possibly underestimated.

The CDR3 is 15 amino acids. V lost 9 bases and J lost 7; bases outside the gene matches: 16. Germline V lookup: CDR1 MNHEY, CDR2 SMNVEV (reference sequence). On this clone itself: Antigen: not known.

The TCR sequence derives from an adult who received the AZD1222 COVID-19 vaccine. The sample here was peripheral blood, taken 28 days after the second AZD1222 dose. The chain employs TRBV27 and TRBJ1-2; 8 bases are a match to TRBD1. CDR3 coding DNA: TGTGCCAGATGTCCCTTATCCCCAGGGGGCACTGGCTACACCTTC. Encoded protein: CARCPLSPGGTGYTF.